These 2 T cell receptor beta chains were all obtained from the same sample, sequenced in a study of identical twins. MiXCR was run by TCRdb on the 5' RACE reads, yielding one entry per CDR3 protein. The sample has 420,000 or so distinct CDR3 sequences; about 18% are singletons. Sequencing used naive T cells sorted from blood. The receptors were gathered from a man in his forties or fifties in good health.

This clonotype has just a few counts. The chain has TRBV5-1 and TRBJ2-7; 12 nucleotides agree with TRBD1. The CDR3 consists of 15 residues. The junction had 7 bases not matched to a gene; V was cut back by 0 bases and J by 9 bases. In germline, CDR1 is SGHRS, CDR2 YFSETQ. CDR3 sequence (DNA): TGCGCCAGCAGCTTGGAGTCGGGACAGGGGGCCTCGCAGTACTTC. This translates into CASSLESGQGASQYF. The whole variable domain, remainder taken from reference TRBV5-1 and TRBJ2-7, is KAGVTQTPRYLIKTRGQQVTLSCSPISGHRSVSWYQQTPGQGLQFLFEYFSETQRNKGNFPGRFSGRQFSNSRSEMNVSTLELGDSALYLCASSLESGQGASQYFGPGTRLTVT.

This clonotype appeared many times. This sequence joins TRBV4-2 and TRBJ2-7, with 9 nucleotides matching TRBD1. Germline trimming cut 0 bases from V and 2 bases from J; bases unmatched to any gene: 5. There are 16 residues in the CDR3. Germline CDR1 LGHNA, CDR2 YNFKEQ. The CDR3 loop is CASSQERGTGTYEQYF. CDR3 bases: TGTGCCAGCAGCCAAGAGAGAGGGACAGGGACCTACGAGCAGTACTTC.